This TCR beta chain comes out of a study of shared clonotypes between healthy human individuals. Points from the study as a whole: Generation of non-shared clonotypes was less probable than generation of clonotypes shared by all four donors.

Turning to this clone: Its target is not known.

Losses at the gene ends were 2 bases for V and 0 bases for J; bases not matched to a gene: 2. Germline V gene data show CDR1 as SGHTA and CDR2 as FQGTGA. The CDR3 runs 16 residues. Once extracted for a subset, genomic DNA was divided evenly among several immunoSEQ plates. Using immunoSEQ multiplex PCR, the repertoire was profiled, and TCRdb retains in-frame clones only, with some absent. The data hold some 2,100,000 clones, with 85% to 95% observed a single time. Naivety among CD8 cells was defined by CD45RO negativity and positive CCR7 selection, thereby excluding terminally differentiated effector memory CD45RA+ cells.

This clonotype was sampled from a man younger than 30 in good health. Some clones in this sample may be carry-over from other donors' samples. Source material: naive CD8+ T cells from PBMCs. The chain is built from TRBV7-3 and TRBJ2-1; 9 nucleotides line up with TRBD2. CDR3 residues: CASSLPSGASYNEQFF. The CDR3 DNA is TGTGCCAGCAGCTTACCTAGCGGGGCCTCCTACAATGAGCAGTTCTTC.